This is a list of T cell receptor beta chains from one sample in a study of human T cells and chemical hapten exposure. TCRdb re-analysed the RACE reads in MiXCR, keeping a single row per CDR3 protein. The sample carries roughly 100,000 distinct CDR3 sequences, approximately 11% recorded once. Sequencing was performed on whole blood, taken in connection with sensitization to the hapten diphenylcyclopropenone (DPC). Source of these receptors: a woman between 35 and 50 years old with alopecia areata. Some clones in this sample may be carry-over from other donors' samples. Both conserved end residues are part of each CDR3. D genes are given only for firm matches. Where a row states a size, it is once, few, many or the class of an expanded clone; other rows omit it.

CDR3nt	CDR3aa	len	v_gene	j_gene	d_gene	abundance
TGTGCCAGCAGCCCCAGTGGGAGGGCGTGGGAGCTGTTTTTT	CASSPSGRAWELFF	14	TRBV9	TRBJ2-2	TRBD2	-
TGCGCCAGCAGCCAAGTAGGGGCAGAGACCCAGTACTTC	CASSQVGAETQYF	13	TRBV4-1	TRBJ2-5	-	few
TGTGCCAGCTCACCACGGGATGCGCGGGGCCTTTACAATGAGCAGTTCTTC	CASSPRDARGLYNEQFF	17	TRBV18	TRBJ2-1	-	-
TGTGCCAGCAGATACTCAGGGGTGAACACTGAAGCTTTCTTT	CASRYSGVNTEAFF	14	TRBV6-2/TRBV6-3	TRBJ1-1	-	many
TGCAGTTCTAGACGGGTCTTTGGCCCAGATACGCAGTATTTT	CSSRRVFGPDTQYF	14	TRBV20-1	TRBJ2-3	-	-
TGTGCCATCCGGACAGGGAGACTCAACTATGGCTACACCTTC	CAIRTGRLNYGYTF	14	TRBV2	TRBJ1-2	TRBD1	-
TGTGCCAGCAGCTTGGTTCCAGCGGGAGCCGGCACAGATACGCAGTATTTT	CASSLVPAGAGTDTQYF	17	TRBV5-4	TRBJ2-3	TRBD2	few
TGTGCCAGCAGCCTTGGAGGGGGCGTTCGAAATGGCTACACCTTC	CASSLGGGVRNGYTF	15	TRBV14	TRBJ1-2	TRBD1	few
TGTGCCAGCAGCTTAGTTAGCGGGGGCACCGGGGAGCTGTTTTTT	CASSLVSGGTGELFF	15	TRBV11-2	TRBJ2-2	TRBD2	few
TGTGCCAGCAGTTACACTAGCGGGGGCACAGATACGCAGTATTTT	CASSYTSGGTDTQYF	15	TRBV2	TRBJ2-3	TRBD2	-
TGTGCCAGCAGCCCGGGACAGAAAAACATTCAGTACTTC	CASSPGQKNIQYF	13	TRBV6-5	TRBJ2-4	TRBD1	-
TGTGCCAGCAGCCAAAGCGCGGGAGCGAGGTCCAAAAACATTCAGTACTTC	CASSQSAGARSKNIQYF	17	TRBV4-2	TRBJ2-4	TRBD2	many
TGTGCCAGCAGGAAGGATCCCTCCTATAATTCACCCCTCCACTTT	CASRKDPSYNSPLHF	15	TRBV9	TRBJ1-6	-	once
TGCGCCAGCAGTCTTCGAGGCAGGGACTACGAGCAGTACTTC	CASSLRGRDYEQYF	14	TRBV23-1	TRBJ2-7	-	many
TGCAGTGGCAGGGGCCTATCCTACTACAATGAGCAGTTCTTC	CSGRGLSYYNEQFF	14	TRBV20-1	TRBJ2-1	-	many
TGTGCCAGCAGTCCAGGGGATGGGAACACCGGGGAGCTGTTTTTT	CASSPGDGNTGELFF	15	TRBV4-2	TRBJ2-2	-	many
TGCAGTGCTCCCGGCAGGGCCTACGAGCAGTACTTC	CSAPGRAYEQYF	12	TRBV20-1	TRBJ2-7	-	many
TGTGCCAGCAGTGACCGGAGAAGCACAGATACGCAGTATTTT	CASSDRRSTDTQYF	14	TRBV2	TRBJ2-3	-	many
TGCGCCAGCAGCCGGGGGGGCGTCGGTGTCGATGAGCAGTTCTTC	CASSRGGVGVDEQFF	15	TRBV5-1	TRBJ2-1	TRBD2	-
TGCAGCGTGAGGGTTTGGGGTAACTATGGCTACACCTTC	CSVRVWGNYGYTF	13	TRBV29-1	TRBJ1-2	-	many
TGTGCCAGTAGTATCCTGGCGGGAGGTGGGGGAAATGAGCAGTTCTTC	CASSILAGGGGNEQFF	16	TRBV19	TRBJ2-1	TRBD2	few
TGTGCCAGCAGCCAACAGGGGTTGGAGACCCAGTACTTC	CASSQQGLETQYF	13	TRBV14	TRBJ2-5	-	few
TGTGCCAGCAGGACAGGGGGACCCGGGGAGCTGTTTTTT	CASRTGGPGELFF	13	TRBV6-5	TRBJ2-2	TRBD1	many
TGTGCCAGCAGTTACGAGGGACTTCCGTTCTATGGCTACACCTTC	CASSYEGLPFYGYTF	15	TRBV6-2/TRBV6-3	TRBJ1-2	-	-
TGTGCCACCAGTGATTGGACAGGGGACAATGAGCAGTTCTTC	CATSDWTGDNEQFF	14	TRBV24-1	TRBJ2-1	TRBD1	-
TGCGCCAGCAGCCTAGAAGCTTCGGGGGCCGACTACGAGCAGTACTTC	CASSLEASGADYEQYF	16	TRBV4-3	TRBJ2-7	-	many
TGTGCCAGCAGCTTGGCCAACCCAGCGGATCTGACAGATACGCAGTATTTT	CASSLANPADLTDTQYF	17	TRBV5-6	TRBJ2-3	-	many
TGTGCCAGCAGTTTCGGGACGCAGGGGGTGAATGAGCAGTTCTTC	CASSFGTQGVNEQFF	15	TRBV12-3/TRBV12-4	TRBJ2-1	TRBD1	-
TGTGCCAGCAGTGAAGCGGGGAACCCGGGTGAAAAACTGTTTTTT	CASSEAGNPGEKLFF	15	TRBV6-1	TRBJ1-4	-	few
TGTGCCAGCAGCCGAGGCTCCTTCCAGACCCAGTACTTC	CASSRGSFQTQYF	13	TRBV7-3	TRBJ2-5	-	many
TGTGCCGCCGCGGGTTACAATGAGCAGTTCTTC	CAAAGYNEQFF	11	TRBV7-9	TRBJ2-1	-	few
TGTGCCTGCGGGGGCCCTGGGGATGGAAACACCATATATTTT	CACGGPGDGNTIYF	14	TRBV30	TRBJ1-3	-	few
TGTGCCAGCTCTATGGGCGGGAACACTGAAGCTTTCTTT	CASSMGGNTEAFF	13	TRBV6-2/TRBV6-3	TRBJ1-1	-	many
TGTGCCTGGGGCGGATTCCGGGACACCTTCCAAGAGACCCAGTACTTC	CAWGGFRDTFQETQYF	16	TRBV30	TRBJ2-5	-	-
TGCAGTGCGCCACGGGGAGGGCCCACCCCCTCCTACGAGCAGTACTTC	CSAPRGGPTPSYEQYF	16	TRBV20-1	TRBJ2-7	TRBD2	-
TGTGCCAGCAGTTCACAACAGGGATACAATCAGCCCCAGCATTTT	CASSSQQGYNQPQHF	15	TRBV27	TRBJ1-5	-	many
TGCAGTGCTAGATGGACTAGCGGGAGCATGTACCAAGAGACCCAGTACTTC	CSARWTSGSMYQETQYF	17	TRBV20-1	TRBJ2-5	TRBD2	few
TGTGCCAGCAGCGAAGAAGCGCCGACAGATATTCCGAACACCGGGGAGCTGTTTTTT	CASSEEAPTDIPNTGELFF	19	TRBV21-1	TRBJ2-2	-	few
TGTGCCAGCAGCCCCCTTGAAACCACTGAAGCTTTCTTT	CASSPLETTEAFF	13	TRBV7-9	TRBJ1-1	-	few
TGTGCCAGCAGCCCCCGGGTCGCGTCCGGGGCCACCGGGGAGCTGTTTTTT	CASSPRVASGATGELFF	17	TRBV11-2	TRBJ2-2	-	many
TGCGCCAGCGGCCGATGGGGGCCAGAAGAGACCCAGTACTTC	CASGRWGPEETQYF	14	TRBV5-1	TRBJ2-5	-	-
TGCGCCAGCAGCTTTCCCCAAGGGGAGACCCAGTACTTC	CASSFPQGETQYF	13	TRBV5-1	TRBJ2-5	-	-
TGCAGTGCTAGACGGTCCAGGGAGCAGTTCTTC	CSARRSREQFF	11	TRBV20-1	TRBJ2-1	-	few
TGTGCCAGCAGCTTAAATCAGGACACTGAAGCTTTCTTT	CASSLNQDTEAFF	13	TRBV7-6	TRBJ1-1	-	few
TGTGCCAGCAGCCAACAGGGGGGCCCCTATGGCTACACCTTC	CASSQQGGPYGYTF	14	TRBV14	TRBJ1-2	TRBD1	many
TGTGCCAGCAGCCAAACAATAGCGGGAGTTGAGCAGTTCTTC	CASSQTIAGVEQFF	14	TRBV3-1	TRBJ2-1	TRBD2	-
TGCAGCGTTCAGTTAAGGGGCAATGAGCAGTTCTTC	CSVQLRGNEQFF	12	TRBV29-1	TRBJ2-1	-	few
TGTGCCAGCAGTTACATGACAGGGGAATGGGGCGAGCAGTACTTC	CASSYMTGEWGEQYF	15	TRBV6-2/TRBV6-3	TRBJ2-7	TRBD1	-
TGTGCCAGTAGTGGGAGCAATCAGCCCCAGCATTTT	CASSGSNQPQHF	12	TRBV19	TRBJ1-5	-	many